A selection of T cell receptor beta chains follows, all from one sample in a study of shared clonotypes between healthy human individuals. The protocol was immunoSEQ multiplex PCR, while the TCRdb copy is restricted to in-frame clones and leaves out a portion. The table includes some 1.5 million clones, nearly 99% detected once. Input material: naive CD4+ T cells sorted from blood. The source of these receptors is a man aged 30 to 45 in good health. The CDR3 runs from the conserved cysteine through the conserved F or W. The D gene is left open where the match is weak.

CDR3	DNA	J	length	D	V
CASSIVAVSNQPQHF	TGTGCCAGTAGTATAGTGGCCGTGAGCAATCAGCCCCAGCATTTT	TRBJ1-5	15	.	TRBV19
CASSFWADSYEQYF	TGTGCCAGCAGCTTTTGGGCGGACTCCTACGAGCAGTACTTC	TRBJ2-7	14	.	TRBV7-2
CASSEEQGRLDTQYF	TGTGCCAGCAGTGAAGAGCAGGGGAGATTAGATACGCAGTATTTT	TRBJ2-3	15	.	TRBV2
CASSDGLAGNTGELFF	TGCGCCAGCAGCGACGGACTAGCGGGGAACACCGGGGAGCTGTTTTTT	TRBJ2-2	16	TRBD2	TRBV5-1
CASSYPQLDSEQYF	TGTGCCAGCAGCTACCCTCAGCTGGACAGCGAGCAGTACTTC	TRBJ2-7	14	.	TRBV5-6
CASSEGRPVNEQFF	TGCGCCAGCAGTGAAGGGAGGCCGGTCAATGAGCAGTTCTTC	TRBJ2-1	14	.	TRBV10-1
CASSELGPWDTQYF	TGTGCCAGCAGTGAATTAGGACCCTGGGATACGCAGTATTTT	TRBJ2-3	14	.	TRBV2
CASSSRGTGGRPPGQFF	TGTGCCAGCAGCAGTAGGGGGACTGGCGGGAGACCCCCTGGGCAGTTCTTC	TRBJ2-1	17	.	TRBV11-2
CSGHLGADTQYF	TGCAGCGGCCACCTAGGGGCAGATACGCAGTATTTT	TRBJ2-3	12	.	TRBV29-1
CASSQVARDAEAFF	TGTGCCAGCAGCCAAGTGGCCCGGGACGCTGAAGCTTTCTTT	TRBJ1-1	14	.	TRBV14
CASNTPRERYNQPQHF	TGTGCCAGCAACACACCCAGGGAGAGGTACAATCAGCCCCAGCATTTT	TRBJ1-5	16	.	TRBV28
CASSRRGTPTYNEQFF	TGTGCCAGCAGCCGGAGAGGGACACCAACCTACAATGAGCAGTTCTTC	TRBJ2-1	16	.	TRBV5-8
CASSVVPGDDVYYGYTF	TGTGCCAGCAGCGTAGTCCCAGGGGATGATGTGTACTATGGCTACACCTTC	TRBJ1-2	17	.	TRBV9
CASSRQVEDTEAFF	TGTGCCAGCAGCAGACAAGTGGAGGACACTGAAGCTTTCTTT	TRBJ1-1	14	.	TRBV21-1
CASSHTTGAPYGYTF	TGTGCCAGCAGCCACACTACAGGGGCTCCCTATGGCTACACCTTC	TRBJ1-2	15	TRBD1	TRBV14
CASSQSGRAYNEQFF	TGTGCCAGCAGCCAGAGCGGGAGGGCCTACAATGAGCAGTTCTTC	TRBJ2-1	15	TRBD2	TRBV7-9